The rows below give T cell receptor beta chains drawn from one sample of a study of cytomegalovirus exposure and HLA in healthy donors. Clones were sequenced by immunoSEQ multiplex PCR, and TCRdb holds only the in-frame ones, with some missing. The ten most abundant clones cover 5.5% to 8% of a sample with over 100,000 clones. The source material was PBMCs. The receptors originated from a man in his forties or fifties in good health and CMV-seropositive. CDR3s include the opening cysteine and the closing phenylalanine or tryptophan. The order of the fields is CDR3 length, D gene, J gene, V gene, CDR3 DNA, CDR3 protein. A D gene is named only where the DNA matches it firmly.

len: 16; d_gene: -; j_gene: TRBJ1-5; v_gene: TRBV10-2; CDR3nt: TGCGCCAGCACCGAGGGTGTAGGGTGGGGTACTCAGCCCCAGCATTTT; CDR3aa: CASTEGVGWGTQPQHF
len: 11; d_gene: TRBD1; j_gene: TRBJ1-1; v_gene: TRBV20-1; CDR3nt: TGCAGTGCGTCGGACAGGCATGAAGCTTTCTTT; CDR3aa: CSASDRHEAFF
len: 14; d_gene: -; j_gene: TRBJ1-2; v_gene: TRBV5-1; CDR3nt: TGCGCCAGCAGCTTGCCAGGATCCGCACCCGGCTACACCTTC; CDR3aa: CASSLPGSAPGYTF
len: 13; d_gene: -; j_gene: TRBJ2-7; v_gene: TRBV29-1; CDR3nt: TGCAGCGTCGGTAACAGGGTAGGCGAGAAGCAGTACTTC; CDR3aa: CSVGNRVGEKQYF
len: 17; d_gene: TRBD2; j_gene: TRBJ2-1; v_gene: TRBV15; CDR3nt: TGTGCCACCAGCTCTCACTCAGGACTAGTCGCGGCCAATGAGCAGTTCTTC; CDR3aa: CATSSHSGLVAANEQFF
len: 15; d_gene: TRBD1; j_gene: TRBJ1-1; v_gene: TRBV7-8; CDR3nt: TGTGCCAGCAGCTTCCGCCGGGACAGGGGGACTGAAGCTTTCTTT; CDR3aa: CASSFRRDRGTEAFF
len: 15; d_gene: TRBD2; j_gene: TRBJ2-1; v_gene: TRBV12-5; CDR3nt: TGTGCTAGTGGTTTGCAAGCGGGAGGATACAATGAGCAGTTCTTC; CDR3aa: CASGLQAGGYNEQFF
len: 12; d_gene: -; j_gene: TRBJ2-3; v_gene: TRBV6-4; CDR3nt: TGTGCCAGCAGTGACGTGGCGGGTACGCAGTATTTT; CDR3aa: CASSDVAGTQYF
len: 14; d_gene: -; j_gene: TRBJ2-4; v_gene: TRBV5-4; CDR3nt: TGTGCCAGCAGCCCGACAGGGAGGCTAAACATTCAGTACTTC; CDR3aa: CASSPTGRLNIQYF
len: 15; d_gene: TRBD2; j_gene: TRBJ2-3; v_gene: TRBV2; CDR3nt: TGTGCCAGCAGCGCACTAGCGGGAGTAACAGATACGCAGTATTTT; CDR3aa: CASSALAGVTDTQYF
len: 19; d_gene: TRBD2; j_gene: TRBJ2-2; v_gene: TRBV9; CDR3nt: TGTGCCAGCAGCGTAGTGGGACTAGCGGGAGGAGCGAACACCGGGGAGCTGTTTTTT; CDR3aa: CASSVVGLAGGANTGELFF
len: 13; d_gene: -; j_gene: TRBJ2-7; v_gene: TRBV7-9; CDR3nt: TGTGCCAGCAGCATGGGATTAGCGGCCGAGCAGTACTTC; CDR3aa: CASSMGLAAEQYF
len: 13; d_gene: -; j_gene: TRBJ2-2; v_gene: TRBV29-1; CDR3nt: TGCAGCGGTACAGCCCTGAACACCGGGGAGCTGTTTTTT; CDR3aa: CSGTALNTGELFF
len: 11; d_gene: -; j_gene: TRBJ2-7; v_gene: TRBV2; CDR3nt: TGTGCCAGCAGTCCGTTATACGAGCAGTACTTC; CDR3aa: CASSPLYEQYF
len: 16; d_gene: -; j_gene: TRBJ2-7; v_gene: TRBV15; CDR3nt: TGTGCCACCCGAGGAGGTGGCCGCGGGGAAACCTACGAGCAGTACTTC; CDR3aa: CATRGGGRGETYEQYF
len: 16; d_gene: -; j_gene: TRBJ2-7; v_gene: TRBV4-2; CDR3nt: TGTGCCAGCAGCCAAGATGCGGGGACGAAAAACTACGAGCAGTACTTC; CDR3aa: CASSQDAGTKNYEQYF
len: 14; d_gene: TRBD1; j_gene: TRBJ2-7; v_gene: TRBV5-1; CDR3nt: TGCGCCAGCAGCTGGGGGGGACAGGGTCGCGAGCAGTACTTC; CDR3aa: CASSWGGQGREQYF
len: 11; d_gene: -; j_gene: TRBJ2-5; v_gene: TRBV20-1; CDR3nt: TGCAGTGAGGCAAGAGCGGAGACCCAGTACTTC; CDR3aa: CSEARAETQYF
len: 15; d_gene: TRBD2; j_gene: TRBJ2-1; v_gene: TRBV7-3; CDR3nt: TGTGCCAGCAGGAAGCGGGGAGGCGGTCTCGATGAGCAGTTCTTC; CDR3aa: CASRKRGGGLDEQFF
len: 15; d_gene: TRBD1; j_gene: TRBJ1-5; v_gene: TRBV4-3; CDR3nt: TGCGCCAGCAGCCAGGAGGGACAGGGGATTCAGCCCCAGCATTTT; CDR3aa: CASSQEGQGIQPQHF
len: 15; d_gene: -; j_gene: TRBJ2-7; v_gene: TRBV4-2; CDR3nt: TGTGCCAGCGGGCCCCCCAGGGGAAACTCCTACGAGCAGTACTTC; CDR3aa: CASGPPRGNSYEQYF
len: 14; d_gene: TRBD2; j_gene: TRBJ2-1; v_gene: TRBV5-4; CDR3nt: TGTGCCAGCAGCTTACTAGCGGGACGCAATGAGCAGTTCTTC; CDR3aa: CASSLLAGRNEQFF
len: 14; d_gene: TRBD1; j_gene: TRBJ1-2; v_gene: TRBV23-1; CDR3nt: TGCGCCAGCAGCCGGGACAGGGGGTCCAATGGCTACACCTTC; CDR3aa: CASSRDRGSNGYTF
len: 19; d_gene: TRBD2; j_gene: TRBJ2-1; v_gene: TRBV11-3; CDR3nt: TGTGCCAGCAGCTTAGGTGGCGGGAGTCAATTAAGCTCCTACAATGAGCAGTTCTTC; CDR3aa: CASSLGGGSQLSSYNEQFF
len: 15; d_gene: TRBD2; j_gene: TRBJ2-7; v_gene: TRBV6-1; CDR3nt: TGTGCCACCAAGGGGGGAGTAGCGGGATCATACGAGCAGTACTTC; CDR3aa: CATKGGVAGSYEQYF
len: 16; d_gene: TRBD1; j_gene: TRBJ2-7; v_gene: TRBV19; CDR3nt: TGTGCCAGTAGTCCCTATCCTTCCGGGACAGGGAACGAGCAGTACTTC; CDR3aa: CASSPYPSGTGNEQYF
len: 17; d_gene: TRBD1; j_gene: TRBJ2-1; v_gene: TRBV7-9; CDR3nt: TGTGCCAGCAGCTTAGTTTCTGGGACAGTACCCTACAATGAGCAGTTCTTC; CDR3aa: CASSLVSGTVPYNEQFF
len: 12; d_gene: TRBD1; j_gene: TRBJ1-2; v_gene: TRBV6-1; CDR3nt: TGTGCCAGCAGCGACAGGGGAGATGGCTACACCTTC; CDR3aa: CASSDRGDGYTF
len: 16; d_gene: TRBD2; j_gene: TRBJ2-2; v_gene: TRBV15; CDR3nt: TGTGCCACCAGCAGACTTAGCGGGAGGGGCGCCGGGGAGCTGTTTTTT; CDR3aa: CATSRLSGRGAGELFF
len: 17; d_gene: -; j_gene: TRBJ1-2; v_gene: TRBV4-1; CDR3nt: TGCGCCAGCAGCCACTCACAGGGCTTCAAACCCATCTATGGCTACACCTTC; CDR3aa: CASSHSQGFKPIYGYTF
len: 15; d_gene: TRBD1; j_gene: TRBJ1-1; v_gene: TRBV2; CDR3nt: TGTGCCAGCAGACCGGGACAGATGATGAACACTGAAGCTTTCTTT; CDR3aa: CASRPGQMMNTEAFF
len: 18; d_gene: TRBD1; j_gene: TRBJ1-2; v_gene: TRBV28; CDR3nt: TGTGCCAGCAGTTTATTTGGTGGTCAGGGGGCCCTCAACTATGGCTACACCTTC; CDR3aa: CASSLFGGQGALNYGYTF
len: 17; d_gene: -; j_gene: TRBJ2-2; v_gene: TRBV5-5; CDR3nt: TGTGCCAGCAGCCCCGAATGGGCGGGTATAAACACCGGGGAGCTGTTTTTT; CDR3aa: CASSPEWAGINTGELFF
len: 16; d_gene: -; j_gene: TRBJ2-7; v_gene: TRBV4-1; CDR3nt: TGCGCCAGCAGCCAAGTAGTTATCGCACAGGGCTACGAGCAGTACTTC; CDR3aa: CASSQVVIAQGYEQYF
len: 16; d_gene: -; j_gene: TRBJ1-1; v_gene: TRBV5-1; CDR3nt: TGCGCCAGCAGCTTGGCCCAGACGGGTCTCGGAACTGAAGCTTTCTTT; CDR3aa: CASSLAQTGLGTEAFF
len: 13; d_gene: TRBD1; j_gene: TRBJ2-7; v_gene: TRBV27; CDR3nt: TGTGCCAGCAGCCGGGACAGCTCCTACGAGCAGTACTTC; CDR3aa: CASSRDSSYEQYF
len: 15; d_gene: -; j_gene: TRBJ2-5; v_gene: TRBV11-2; CDR3nt: TGTGCCAGCAGCTTAGGGGACTCGCCTCAAGAGACCCAGTACTTC; CDR3aa: CASSLGDSPQETQYF
len: 16; d_gene: -; j_gene: TRBJ1-5; v_gene: TRBV2; CDR3nt: TGTGCCAGCAGTGAAGACAGGGATAGAGGCAATCAGCCCCAGCATTTT; CDR3aa: CASSEDRDRGNQPQHF
len: 16; d_gene: TRBD2; j_gene: TRBJ2-1; v_gene: TRBV27; CDR3nt: TGTGCCAGCAGTCGGGGGGGACTAGCCAATTACAATGAGCAGTTCTTC; CDR3aa: CASSRGGLANYNEQFF